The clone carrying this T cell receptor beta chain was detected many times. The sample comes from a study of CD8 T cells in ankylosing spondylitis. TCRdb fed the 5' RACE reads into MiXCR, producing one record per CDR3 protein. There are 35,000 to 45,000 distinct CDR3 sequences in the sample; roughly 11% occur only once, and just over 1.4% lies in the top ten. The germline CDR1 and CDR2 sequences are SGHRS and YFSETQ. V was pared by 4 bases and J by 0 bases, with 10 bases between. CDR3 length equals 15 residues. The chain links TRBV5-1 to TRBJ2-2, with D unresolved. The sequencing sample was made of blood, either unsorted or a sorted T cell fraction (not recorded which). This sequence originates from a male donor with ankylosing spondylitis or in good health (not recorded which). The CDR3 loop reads CASSTLTANTGELFF. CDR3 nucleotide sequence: TGCGCCAGCAGCACCCTTACTGCGAACACCGGGGAGCTGTTTTTT.